The 29 T cell receptor beta chains presented below share a single source sample, sequenced in a study of human T cells and chemical hapten exposure. Time point given: patch test 1, 2 weeks after DPC sensitization. Sample treatment: therapeutic diphenylcyclopropenone sensitization with weekly scalp DPC. The starting material, unfractionated whole blood, was used for total RNA extraction. TCRdb fed the RACE reads into MiXCR, producing one record per CDR3 protein. The sample consists of 40,000 to 65,000 distinct CDR3 sequences, approximately 10% of them appearing once. The sample in question was whole blood, obtained in connection with sensitization to the hapten diphenylcyclopropenone (DPC). These receptors all stem from a woman in her thirties or forties with alopecia areata. Some clones in this sample may be carry-over from other donors' samples.

CDR3: CSVDPGGTDTQYF. The CDR3 region has the DNA TGCAGCGTTGACCCAGGAGGCACAGATACGCAGTATTTT. The chain is built from TRBV29-1 and TRBJ2-3; D is unresolved. V was trimmed by 3 bases and J by 1 base, leaving 8 bases between them. Germline assignment: CDR1 SQVTM and CDR2 ANQGSEA. This CDR3 has 13 amino acids.

The genes are TRBV13 and TRBJ1-1; D unresolved. The CDR3 consists of 13 residues. The germline CDR1 and CDR2 sequences are PRHDT and FYEKMQ (reference sequence). Trimming removed 0 bases at V and 5 bases at J, with 7 bases between. The CDR3 region is CASSLGFQTEAFF. The CDR3 DNA sequence: TGTGCCAGCAGCTTAGGTTTCCAGACTGAAGCTTTCTTT.

This sequence joins TRBV9 and TRBJ2-2; no definite D call. Germline V lookup: CDR1 SGDLS, CDR2 YYNGEE. CDR3 length: 13 amino acids. The V and J ends lost 0 bases and 3 bases respectively, with 3 bases between them. The CDR3 protein is CASSVADTGELFF. For the CDR3, the DNA is TGTGCCAGCAGCGTAGCGGACACCGGGGAGCTGTTTTTT.

In this sample, this clonotype turned up a few times. The chain has TRBV4-1 and TRBJ2-5; no clear D. V shed 1 base and J shed 2 bases, with 5 bases lying between them. Looked up from germline, CDR1 is MGHRA and CDR2 is YSYEKL. This CDR3 region has 13 residues. CDR3: CASSQVQQETQYF. In nucleotides, the CDR3 is TGCGCCAGCAGCCAAGTCCAACAAGAGACCCAGTACTTC.

This clonotype was recorded only once. The chain has TRBV18 and TRBJ2-2; 8 nucleotides align to TRBD2. V dropped 0 bases and J dropped 6; count of bases not matched to a gene: 3. Germline V CDR1 and CDR2: KGHSH, LQKENI. The CDR3 runs 15 residues. The CDR3 reads CASSPPREGPGELFF. Written as DNA, the CDR3 is TGTGCCAGCTCACCACCACGGGAGGGACCCGGGGAGCTGTTTTTT.

This chain links TRBV29-1 with TRBJ2-2; a possible D gene is TRBD2 (6 bases). This CDR3 has 14 residues. V was cut by 3 bases and J by 3 bases, with 11 bases left in between. CDR1 is SQVTM, CDR2 ANQGSEA, per germline. For the CDR3, the DNA is TGCAGCGTTGACGGCGGACTACACACCGGGGAGCTGTTTTTT. Residues: CSVDGGLHTGELFF.

This clonotype was seen repeatedly, ten times or more. The chain recombines TRBV20-1 with TRBJ2-5; 11 bases line up with TRBD2. CDR1 is DFQATT, CDR2 SNEGSKA, per germline (reference sequence). V shed 0 bases, J shed 4 bases, and the junction held 7 bases outside the gene matches. This CDR3 contains 16 residues. The CDR3 DNA reads TGCAGTGCTAGAGATTTGGGGACTAGCGGAGGAGAGACCCAGTACTTC. It encodes CSARDLGTSGGETQYF.

This clonotype was found a few times. CDR3 protein: CASSEGQGAAETQYF. In nucleotides, the CDR3 is TGTGCCAGCAGTGAAGGACAGGGGGCTGCAGAGACCCAGTACTTC. The gene calls are TRBV25-1 and TRBJ2-5, with 11 bases lining up with TRBD1. This CDR3 contains 15 residues. The ends lost 2 bases at V and 4 bases at J; junction bases unmatched: 3. Per the germline V gene, CDR1 is MGHDK and CDR2 is SYGVNS.

This clonotype was observed a handful of times. The rearrangement links TRBV18 to TRBJ1-5, with a tentative D call TRBD1 (6 bases). Germline V CDR1 and CDR2: KGHSH, LQKENI. The CDR3 is 15 amino acids. Trimming removed 3 bases at V and 7 bases at J, with 16 bases between. In DNA, the CDR3 is TGTGCCAGCTCACCGGGCCCGGGGGCTGAACAGCCCCAGCATTTT. Translation: CASSPGPGAEQPQHF.

Concerning this clonotype itself: This may be a read error, as it is one base from a much larger clone. The DNA of the CDR3 is TGCGCCAGTGGCACTAGCGACAGCTGCGGGACCTACGAGCAGTACTTC. Encoded protein: CASGTSDSCGTYEQYF. V and J are TRBV4-1 and TRBJ2-7; TRBD2 matches 7 bases. Germline CDR1 reads MGHRA; CDR2 reads YSYEKL. This CDR3 spans 16 amino acids. Trimming removed 9 bases from V and 2 bases from J; junction bases left unmatched: 16.

In nucleotides, the CDR3 is TGTGCCAGCAGCTTTCTCGGGGAGTCCTACGAGCAGTACTTC. Translating it yields CASSFLGESYEQYF. The genes are TRBV5-4 and TRBJ2-7; maybe TRBD2 (5 bases). With 2 bases removed from V and 1 base from J, the gap between germline ends came to 10 bases. Germline V CDR1 and CDR2: SGHNT, YYREEE (reference sequence). There are 14 residues in the CDR3.

The chain links TRBV25-1 to TRBJ2-7, with 9 bases aligning to TRBD1. Germline CDR1 is MGHDK and CDR2 is SYGVNS. V was pared by 6 bases and J by 3 bases, with 3 bases of the junction left unmatched. CDR3 length equals 13 residues. Here the CDR3 reads CASRGTGIYEQYF. In DNA form, the CDR3 reads TGTGCCAGCAGAGGGACAGGGATCTACGAGCAGTACTTC.

This clonotype occurred many times. J is TRBJ2-7 and V is TRBV19; unclear D gene. The germline gives CDR1 LNHDA, CDR2 SQIVND (reference sequence). This CDR3 comprises 15 residues. Between the trimmed V and J ends, which lost 6 bases and 1 base, there was a span of 16 bases. CDR3 residues: CASRFGLNPSYEQYF. CDR3 coding DNA: TGTGCCAGTAGGTTTGGCCTCAACCCGTCCTACGAGCAGTACTTC.

The chain joins TRBV5-1 to TRBJ2-3; 9 bases fit TRBD1. With 2 bases clipped from V and 2 bases from J, the junction kept 9 bases outside the gene matches. Germline V CDR1 and CDR2: SGHRS, YFSETQ. CDR3 length: 17 amino acids. The CDR3 coding sequence is TGCGCCAGCAGCTTCCTGGGGACAGGGCGAAACACAGATACGCAGTATTTT. Protein: CASSFLGTGRNTDTQYF.

This clonotype has a count of ten or more. The chain recombines TRBV10-3 with TRBJ1-1; no clear D. CDR3 length equals 14 residues. Germline V gene data show CDR1 as ENHRY and CDR2 as SYGVKD. Trimming stripped 10 bases from V and 3 bases from J, with 18 bases between. The CDR3 region is CATRTSGTDTEAFF. CDR3 DNA: TGTGCCACCCGAACATCGGGCACCGACACTGAAGCTTTCTTT.

This clonotype has a count of ten or more. The J gene is TRBJ1-6, the V gene TRBV7-2; TRBD1 agrees at 9 bases. Germline CDR1 is SGHTA and CDR2 is FQGNSA. The J segment lost 9 bases and the V segment lost 0 bases, leaving 3 bases of the junction unmatched. CDR3 length: 15 amino acids. For the CDR3, the DNA is TGTGCCAGCAGCTTAGCACAGGGGGCGGGTTCACCCCTCCACTTT. Translated, it gives CASSLAQGAGSPLHF.

This clonotype showed up many times. The chain carries TRBV7-9 and TRBJ1-1; no clear D gene. V was trimmed by 3 bases and J by 9 bases, leaving 17 bases between them. This CDR3 contains 14 residues. Germline CDR1 SEHNR, CDR2 FQNEAQ (reference sequence). The CDR3 loop is CASSFNIELGQAFF. The CDR3 coding sequence is TGTGCCAGCAGCTTTAACATTGAACTAGGTCAAGCTTTCTTT.

At least ten counts were recorded for this clonotype. The CDR3 DNA reads as TGTGCCAGCAGTGAGATATATGGCTACACCTTC. Translating it yields CASSEIYGYTF. This chain joins TRBV25-1 and TRBJ1-2; D gene unclear. The ends were cut back, 3 bases at V and 5 bases at J, with 4 bases in the middle. This CDR3 is built from 11 residues. The V gene's germline CDR1 is MGHDK and CDR2 SYGVNS.

In this sample, this clonotype turned up a few times. The J gene is TRBJ2-7, the V gene TRBV7-2, with 7 bases lining up with TRBD2. V gave up 2 bases and J gave up 4 bases; unmatched junction bases: 5. CDR1 is SGHTA, CDR2 FQGNSA, per germline. The CDR3 length is 14 residues. The CDR3 is CASSLMRGWYEQYF. As DNA, the CDR3 is TGTGCCAGCAGCTTAATGCGGGGGTGGTACGAGCAGTACTTC.

The chain uses TRBV27 and TRBJ1-5, with TRBD1 matching over 10 bases. CDR1 is MNHEY and CDR2 is SMNVEV in the germline V gene (reference sequence). The CDR3 runs to 12 residues. V shed 7 bases, J shed 8 bases, and the junction held 2 bases outside the gene matches. CDR3 in DNA: TGTGCCAGCAAGACAGGGGGCAAGCCCCAGCATTTT. Its protein is CASKTGGKPQHF.

This clonotype was counted at least ten times. The chain combines TRBV5-5 with TRBJ1-6; D possibly corresponds to TRBD1 (5 bases). This CDR3 is built from 16 residues. CDR1 is SGHKS, CDR2 YYEKEE, per germline (reference sequence). V gave up 6 bases and J gave up 7 bases, with 20 bases separating them. The CDR3 DNA sequence: TGTGCCAGCACCCTGGAACCAGGGAGGCTGAATTCACCCCTCCACTTT. This sequence encodes CASTLEPGRLNSPLHF.

J is TRBJ1-1 and V is TRBV3-1; D not resolved. Germline loops: CDR1 LGHDT, CDR2 YNNKEL (reference sequence). The ends were cut back, 4 bases at V and 1 base at J, with 10 bases in the middle. CDR3 length: 14 amino acids. This chain's CDR3 is CASSPSDANTEAFF. The CDR3 DNA is TGTGCCAGCAGCCCGTCGGACGCGAACACTGAAGCTTTCTTT.

This clonotype was counted a few times. The rearrangement joins TRBV18 to TRBJ1-3; TRBD1 matches 9 bases. From germline, CDR1 is KGHSH and CDR2 LQKENI. Germline trimming cut 6 bases from V and 0 bases from J; bases unmatched to any gene: 3. The CDR3 runs 15 residues. The CDR3 sequence is CASSRDRDSGNTIYF. The DNA of the CDR3 is TGTGCCAGCTCTCGGGACAGGGACTCTGGAAACACCATATATTTT.

The chain has TRBV29-1 and TRBJ2-7; TRBD2 aligns across 10 bases. This CDR3 contains 15 residues. Losses at the gene ends were 1 base for V and 2 bases for J; bases not matched to a gene: 5. Germline loops: CDR1 SQVTM, CDR2 ANQGSEA. For the CDR3, the DNA is TGCAGCGTTGAAGTGTCTAGCGGGGGCACCTACGAGCAGTACTTC. This codes for CSVEVSSGGTYEQYF.

In DNA form, the CDR3 reads TGCGCCAGCATGTTTGGCTACACCTTC. This codes for CASMFGYTF. The chain employs TRBV10-2 and TRBJ1-2; D is unresolved. Germline V gene data show CDR1 as WSHSY and CDR2 as SAAADI. The CDR3 runs 9 residues. Trimming removed 7 bases at V and 7 bases at J, with 4 bases between.

This chain joins TRBV5-6 and TRBJ2-3, with 8 positions matching TRBD2. J was trimmed by 1 base and V by 5 bases; bases with no gene match: 3. Looked up from germline, CDR1 is SGHDT and CDR2 is YYEEEE. The CDR3 sequence is 14 residues long. In DNA form, the CDR3 reads TGTGCCAGCAGGATTAGCGGGGGCACAGATACGCAGTATTTT. Amino acid sequence: CASRISGGTDTQYF.

At least ten counts were recorded for this clonotype. The rearrangement joins TRBV7-2 to TRBJ1-6; TRBD1 agrees at 10 bases. Germline V gene lookup returns CDR1 SGHTA and CDR2 FQGNSA. The CDR3 consists of 13 residues. Germline trimming cut 5 bases from V and 9 bases from J; bases unmatched to any gene: 1. For the CDR3, the DNA is TGTGCCAGCAGCCGGGACAGGGGTTCACCCCTCCACTTT. The encoded protein is CASSRDRGSPLHF. Filled out from reference TRBV7-2 and TRBJ1-6, the complete variable domain reads GAGVSQSPSNKVTEKGKDVELRCDPISGHTALYWYRQSLGQGLEFLIYFQGNSAPDKSGLPSDRFSAERTGGSVSTLTIQRTQQEDSAVYLCASSRDRGSPLHFGNGTRLTVT.

The rearrangement links TRBV5-1 to TRBJ1-4, with D hard to call. V lost 0 bases and J 4 bases, leaving 13 bases between the germline ends. The CDR3 covers 16 residues. Germline loops: CDR1 SGHRS, CDR2 YFSETQ. The CDR3 nucleotides read TGCGCCAGCAGCTTGGGGACTCTCAGGAGTAATGAAAAACTGTTTTTT. It translates to CASSLGTLRSNEKLFF.

The chain carries TRBV28 and TRBJ1-1; possible D gene TRBD1, 5 bases. Trimming took 6 bases from V and 0 from J, leaving 8 bases between them. This CDR3 is 13 amino acids long. CDR1 and CDR2 (germline): MDHEN, SYDVKM. CDR3: CASRGTVNTEAFF. Here the CDR3 DNA reads TGTGCCAGCAGGGGGACGGTGAACACTGAAGCTTTCTTT.